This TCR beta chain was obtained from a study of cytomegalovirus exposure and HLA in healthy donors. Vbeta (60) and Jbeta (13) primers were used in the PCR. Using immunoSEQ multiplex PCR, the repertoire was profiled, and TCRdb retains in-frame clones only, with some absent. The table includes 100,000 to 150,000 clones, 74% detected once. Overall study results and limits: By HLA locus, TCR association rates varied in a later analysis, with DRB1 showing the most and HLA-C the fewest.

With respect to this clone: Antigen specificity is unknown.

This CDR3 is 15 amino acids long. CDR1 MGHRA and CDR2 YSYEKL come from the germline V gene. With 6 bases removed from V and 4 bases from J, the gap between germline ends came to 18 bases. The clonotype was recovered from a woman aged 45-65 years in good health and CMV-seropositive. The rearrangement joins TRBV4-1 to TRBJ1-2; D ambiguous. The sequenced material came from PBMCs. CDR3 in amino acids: CASRGATSAVYGYTF. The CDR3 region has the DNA TGCGCCAGCAGGGGAGCGACCTCAGCAGTCTATGGCTACACCTTC.